This T cell receptor beta chain was retrieved from a study of T-cell memory formation after mild COVID-19. Study findings and constraints: Contracting clones, day 15 to 85, had balanced CD4/CD8, and later expanders favored CD4+. The appearance of some responding clones in pre-infection memory suggested that cross-reactive memory joined.

This CDR3 spans 16 amino acids. The germline V and J ends were trimmed by 5 bases and 1 base, with 14 bases remaining between them. The germline V gene encodes CDR1 MDHEN and CDR2 SYDVKM. Of note for this clonotype: Its target is not known.

The authors produced TCR alpha and TCR beta cDNA libraries with sample barcodes and UMIs by 5'RACE using constant-segment primers. Using its own MiXCR run on the 5' RACE reads, TCRdb lists one record per CDR3 protein. The sample holds 350,000 or so distinct CDR3 sequences, approximately 21% seen once. The TCR sequence derives from an adult woman who had mild COVID-19 (a few samples of this study predate the infection). Cell type and time point are not known. Sequenced material: PBMCs or a T cell subset sorted from them (not recorded which). This rearrangement joins TRBV28 to TRBJ2-2, with a weak D call TRBD1 (6 bases). CDR3 region: CASSPWDNLNTGELFF. The CDR3 DNA reads TGTGCCAGCAGTCCATGGGACAACCTGAACACCGGGGAGCTGTTTTTT.